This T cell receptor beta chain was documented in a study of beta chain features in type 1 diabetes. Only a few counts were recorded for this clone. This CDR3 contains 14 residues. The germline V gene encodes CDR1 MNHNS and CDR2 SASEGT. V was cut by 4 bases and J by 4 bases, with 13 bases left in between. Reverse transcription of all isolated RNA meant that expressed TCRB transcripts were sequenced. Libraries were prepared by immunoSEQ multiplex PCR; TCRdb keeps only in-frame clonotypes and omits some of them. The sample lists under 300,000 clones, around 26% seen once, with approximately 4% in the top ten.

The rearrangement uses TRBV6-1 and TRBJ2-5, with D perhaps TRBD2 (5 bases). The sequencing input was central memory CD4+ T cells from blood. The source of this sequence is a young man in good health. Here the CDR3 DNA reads TGTGCCAGCAGTGCACAGCCGAGCGGAGAGACCCAGTACTTC. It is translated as CASSAQPSGETQYF.